The 3 T cell receptor beta chains below all came from one sample that was sequenced in a study of blood T cell repertoires in COVID-19. Clones were sequenced by immunoSEQ multiplex PCR, and TCRdb holds only the in-frame ones, with some missing. This sample has about 260,000 clones; approximately 84% occur once, and the top ten carry under 2%. Sequencing was done on a sample of peripheral blood. These TCRs come from an elderly woman with acute or convalescent COVID-19.

The chain employs TRBV18 and TRBJ1-2; weak D call: TRBD1 (6 bases). From germline, CDR1 is KGHSH and CDR2 LQKENI. The CDR3 runs to 14 residues. Trimming pared 4 bases from V and 5 bases from J, leaving 14 bases between. CDR3 sequence (DNA): TGTGCCAGCTCACAACGGACAGAGCCGTATGGCTACACCTTC. Translating it yields CASSQRTEPYGYTF.

This clone has just one count. The chain joins TRBV3-1 (or the pseudogene TRBV3-2) to TRBJ2-5; 15 bases are a match to TRBD2. The germline V gene has CDR1 LGHDT and CDR2 YNNKEL (reference sequence). J was trimmed by 4 bases and V by 3 bases; bases with no gene match: 3. This CDR3 comprises 16 residues. The CDR3 coding sequence is TGTGCCAGCAGCCAGGGGACTAGCGGGGGGAGAGAGACCCAGTACTTC. It specifies CASSQGTSGGRETQYF.

The V call is TRBV7-9, the J call TRBJ2-1; no clear D gene. V lost 0 bases, J lost 6 bases, and 6 bases lay in between. The CDR3 has 13 residues. Germline lookup yields CDR1 SEHNR and CDR2 FQNEAQ (reference sequence). The CDR3 here is CASSLAQFNEQFF. The DNA for the CDR3 is TGTGCCAGCAGCTTAGCACAGTTCAATGAGCAGTTCTTC.